This T cell receptor (beta chain) derives from a study of identical twins. Study results and caveats: The models systematically underestimated how much out-of-frame TCR alpha was shared in monozygotic twins. Out-of-frame alpha sequences shared by twins were enriched for low generation probability. For cord blood, abundant beta clonotypes had fewer insertions, unlike memory repertoires, which showed none.

Template switching introduced a universal primer site, and the cDNA bore unique molecular identifiers. TCRdb called the 5' RACE reads again in MiXCR, with one record for every CDR3 protein. The sample holds about 890,000 distinct CDR3 sequences, approximately 13% seen once. Notes on this clonotype: Its specificity is not known.

CDR1 and CDR2 (germline): KGHSH, LQKENI. This CDR3 is built from 16 residues. Losses at the gene ends were 0 bases for V and 6 bases for J; bases not matched to a gene: 5. The sample was also reused in another study, on yellow fever vaccine responses in identical twins.

Sequenced material: PBMCs. The receptor comes from a woman under 30 in good health. The V and J genes are TRBV18 and TRBJ2-1, with 10 bases matching TRBD1. Written as DNA, the CDR3 is TGTGCCAGCTCACCACCGGGACAGGGGTATTCCAATGAGCAGTTCTTC. Encoded protein: CASSPPGQGYSNEQFF.